This T cell receptor (beta chain) came from a study of cytomegalovirus exposure and HLA in healthy donors. Turning to the study itself: From about 180 million T cells, an earlier analysis saw 117 million unique TCR beta sequences. Study-wide results and limits: Some TCR beta chains (roughly 150 of them) were listed as cytomegalovirus-associated.

As concerns this clone: Its target is unknown.

The CDR3 contains 17 residues. The V end was cut by 3 bases, the J end by 7 bases, with 21 bases between. Germline V gene sequence: CDR1 KGHSH, CDR2 LQKENI. Unrecorded immune exposure was likely among donors, who were nominally healthy when sampled. This PCR relied on a set of 60 Vbeta primers and 13 Jbeta primers. Method: immunoSEQ multiplex PCR; TCRdb's copy keeps in-frame clones and lacks some. This table has about 160,000 clones, more than 70% appearing once. The clonotype originates from a man between 60 and 75 years old in good health and CMV-seronegative. This chain links TRBV18 with TRBJ1-4, with D possibly matching TRBD1 (6 bases). Sequenced material: PBMCs. The CDR3 sequence is CASSPDRTRSSPEKLFF. In DNA, the CDR3 is TGTGCCAGCTCACCCGACAGGACCCGGAGTAGTCCTGAAAAACTGTTTTTT.